A selection of T cell receptor beta chains follows, all from one sample in a study of T cells in Graves' hyperthyroidism and ophthalmopathy. TCRdb redid the calling of the multiplex PCR reads with MiXCR, one entry per CDR3 protein. The sample lists about 600,000 distinct CDR3 sequences, more than 15% seen once, with 2.5% to 4% in the top ten. Input material: blood. All receptors come from a woman aged 40 to 55 with Graves' ophthalmopathy. Each CDR3 is given with its conserved first and last residue. A D gene is named only where the DNA matches it firmly. Part of the rows lack a size; the others show once, few, many or a class for expanded clones.

CDR3nt | CDR3aa | j_gene | abundance | v_gene | d_gene
TGCGCCAGCAGCCCCTCGGGACTACCAGTCTACGAGCAGTACTTC | CASSPSGLPVYEQYF | TRBJ2-7 | few | TRBV5-1 | TRBD2
TGTGCCAGCAGTTACTCCCGGGAGACCGGAAATACGCAGTATTTT | CASSYSRETGNTQYF | TRBJ2-3 | few | TRBV6-5 | NA
TGTGCCAGCAGTGAATTGCTAGCGGGGTCTTCAGATACGCAGTATTTT | CASSELLAGSSDTQYF | TRBJ2-3 | many | TRBV6-1 | TRBD2
TGCAGTGCTAGGCGCGGAGGCGGACCAGATACGCAGTATTTT | CSARRGGGPDTQYF | TRBJ2-3 | few | TRBV20-1 | NA
TGCAGCGCCGAACTTTTTAGGGGCTCAGCTGGGGCCAACGTCCTGACTTTC | CSAELFRGSAGANVLTF | TRBJ2-6 | few | TRBV29-1 | NA
TGTGCCAGCAGACAAATAGCGGGAAGCACAGATACGCAGTATTTT | CASRQIAGSTDTQYF | TRBJ2-3 | many | TRBV7-9 | TRBD2
TGTGCCAGTAGACCTACTTCGCGTGCTAGCGGCTACACCTTC | CASRPTSRASGYTF | TRBJ1-2 | few | TRBV19 | NA
TGTGCCAGCAGGACAGTTAATGAAAAACTGTTTTTT | CASRTVNEKLFF | TRBJ1-4 | NA | TRBV2 | NA
TGTGCCAGCCGAGACCAGGGGTTCTCTGGGGCCAACGTCCTGACTTTC | CASRDQGFSGANVLTF | TRBJ2-6 | few | TRBV6-1 | NA
TGTGCCAGCAGCTTAGACGGGACAGGGGTAGCGGATAGCACAGATACGCAGTATTTT | CASSLDGTGVADSTDTQYF | TRBJ2-3 | many | TRBV7-8 | TRBD1
TGTGCCAGCAGCTTAGAGGGTATAGGGGTAGTCCACGAGCAGTACTTC | CASSLEGIGVVHEQYF | TRBJ2-7 | many | TRBV11-2 | NA
TGCGCCAGCAGCTTTGGGACAGATTCAGATACGCAGTATTTT | CASSFGTDSDTQYF | TRBJ2-3 | NA | TRBV5-1 | TRBD1
TGCGCCAGCAGTAGGAGCCCGGGTAAGCAGTTCTTC | CASSRSPGKQFF | TRBJ2-1 | NA | TRBV4-1 | NA
TGTGGGGGGGCAGGCGTCTCCTACGAGCAGTACTTC | CGGAGVSYEQYF | TRBJ2-7 | NA | TRBV6-1 | NA
TGTGCCAGCAGCGAACTGGGAGGCGGCACAGATACGCAGTATTTT | CASSELGGGTDTQYF | TRBJ2-3 | NA | TRBV7-9 | NA
TGTGCCAGCAGCCAGACCGGTCTCGACAGGGGATACTTCGAGCAGTACTTC | CASSQTGLDRGYFEQYF | TRBJ2-7 | few | TRBV3-1 | TRBD1
TGTGCCAGCTCACCATTGGGCGGGACCTACAATGAGCAGTTCTTC | CASSPLGGTYNEQFF | TRBJ2-1 | NA | TRBV18 | NA
TGTGCCAGCAGGTCCACAGAGACCCAGTACTTC | CASRSTETQYF | TRBJ2-5 | many | TRBV28 | NA
TGTGCCAGTAGTTCAGCACGGCAGGGCCAAGAGACCCAGTACTTC | CASSSARQGQETQYF | TRBJ2-5 | NA | TRBV19 | NA
TGTGCCAGCAGCGTAGGCCCGGGCTGGTCCTACGAGCAGTACTTC | CASSVGPGWSYEQYF | TRBJ2-7 | NA | TRBV9 | NA
TGTGCCAGCAGTCCAGGGGGACAGAGGAACACTGAAGCTTTCTTT | CASSPGGQRNTEAFF | TRBJ1-1 | few | TRBV28 | TRBD1
TGTGCCAGCAGTGAAGCCTCCCGTAGCAATCAGCCCCAGCATTTT | CASSEASRSNQPQHF | TRBJ1-5 | NA | TRBV6-1 | NA
TGTGCCAGCGGCGCTGGAGTAAGCGGTTACCAAGAGACCCAGTACTTC | CASGAGVSGYQETQYF | TRBJ2-5 | many | TRBV2 | NA
TGTGCCAGCAGCCTAGCGGGAGGGGCCCATACGCAGTATTTT | CASSLAGGAHTQYF | TRBJ2-3 | many | TRBV14 | TRBD2
TGTGCCAGCAGCTTTGGGGATTACTACGAGCAGTACTTC | CASSFGDYYEQYF | TRBJ2-7 | few | TRBV11-1 | NA
TGTGCCAGCAGCCAAGAGACTAGCGGGAGGTTGAATGAGCAGTTCTTC | CASSQETSGRLNEQFF | TRBJ2-1 | NA | TRBV3-1 | TRBD2
TGTGCCATCAGTGAGTCGGGGAGCGGCTACGAGCAGTACTTC | CAISESGSGYEQYF | TRBJ2-7 | NA | TRBV10-3 | NA
TGCAGTGCCCGCCGCGGGCGGGCCTCCTACGAGCAGTACTTC | CSARRGRASYEQYF | TRBJ2-7 | many | TRBV20-1 | NA
TGCGCCAGCAGCTTGAGGGGGGGCCTAGCCAAAAACATTCAGTACTTC | CASSLRGGLAKNIQYF | TRBJ2-4 | few | TRBV5-1 | NA
TGTGCCAGCACCAGGCAGGGGGTTTACAGTGAAGCTTTCTTT | CASTRQGVYSEAFF | TRBJ1-1 | many | TRBV11-2 | TRBD1
TGCAGTGCTAGAGACGCAAGAGACCTTAACTATGGCTACACCTTC | CSARDARDLNYGYTF | TRBJ1-2 | many | TRBV20-1 | NA
TGTGCCAGCAGTCTAGCGGGTCGGGGAGGGGATGAGCAGTTCTTC | CASSLAGRGGDEQFF | TRBJ2-1 | NA | TRBV25-1 | TRBD2
TGTGCCAGCAGCCCCTTTTGGGGGGAATCTAGCACAGATACGCAGTATTTT | CASSPFWGESSTDTQYF | TRBJ2-3 | many | TRBV12-3/TRBV12-4 | NA
TGTGCCAGCGCCGAGAGCAATCAGCCCCAGCATTTT | CASAESNQPQHF | TRBJ1-5 | many | TRBV2 | NA
TGTGCCAGTAGTCCGGGACAGGGGGCATCCAATGAGCAGTTCTTC | CASSPGQGASNEQFF | TRBJ2-1 | few | TRBV19 | TRBD1
TGTGCCAGCAGCTTCGCCTCCGGTGGCAGTAACTATGGCTACACCTTC | CASSFASGGSNYGYTF | TRBJ1-2 | many | TRBV7-8 | NA
TGTGCCAGCAGCCCAAAGGTTCTAGGGAGACGTCAGCCCCAGCATTTT | CASSPKVLGRRQPQHF | TRBJ1-5 | NA | TRBV28 | NA
TGCAGTGCTAGCCGGGACCGCCTAAATTCACCCCTCCACTTT | CSASRDRLNSPLHF | TRBJ1-6 | NA | TRBV20-1 | NA
TGTGCCTGGAGTGAAGGGGATACGCAGTATTTT | CAWSEGDTQYF | TRBJ2-3 | many | TRBV30 | NA
TGTGCCAGCAGTGACACAGGGGTTAACATTCAGTACTTC | CASSDTGVNIQYF | TRBJ2-4 | few | TRBV6-2/TRBV6-3 | TRBD1
TGCGCCAGCAGCTTGATGACTAGCGGGAGTCTCTACGAGCAGTACTTC | CASSLMTSGSLYEQYF | TRBJ2-7 | many | TRBV5-1 | TRBD2